One and the same sample provided the 18 T cell receptor beta chains below, sequenced in a study of circulating tumor DNA in untreated peripheral T-cell lymphoma. The repertoire was sequenced with immunoSEQ multiplex PCR; TCRdb's copy has only in-frame clones and lacks some. The repertoire holds thousands of clones, with about 72% as singletons. What was sequenced was tumor tissue. The receptors stem from a human donor with peripheral T-cell lymphoma.

This clone was observed a single time. The chain couples TRBV30 to TRBJ1-2, with TRBD1 identical over 7 bases. This CDR3 spans 13 amino acids. J gave up 11 bases and V 0 bases, and 9 bases lay outside the gene matches. Germline CDR1 is GTSNPN and CDR2 is SVGIG (reference sequence). The CDR3 loop reads CAWSVVARGVYTF. The DNA of the CDR3 is TGTGCCTGGAGTGTAGTTGCCAGGGGGGTTTACACCTTC.

V usage is TRBV19 and J usage is TRBJ2-1; D is perhaps TRBD2 (6 bases). Germline V gene sequence: CDR1 LNHDA, CDR2 SQIVND (reference sequence). The V end was cut by 5 bases, the J end by 4 bases, with 18 bases between. This CDR3 has 16 amino acids. CDR3 sequence reads: CASSLPSGGKYNEQFF. The CDR3 coding sequence is TGTGCCAGTAGTTTGCCCAGTGGGGGGAAATACAATGAGCAGTTCTTC.

On this clone itself: At one end, the junction sequence differs from germline, possibly due to a read error. A base remains ambiguous or unread, so its encoded residue is written X. CDR3 loop: CAXSFYVRPYEQYF. CDR3 nucleotides: TGTGCCARCAGTTTTTATGTCAGACCCTACGAGCAGTACTTC. V gene TRBV28 combines with J gene TRBJ2-7; D is unclear. CDR3 length equals 14 residues. From germline, CDR1 is MDHEN and CDR2 SYDVKM.

The chain links TRBV11-3 to TRBJ1-2, with TRBD1 as a possible D gene (5 bases). Germline V gives CDR1 SGHNT, CDR2 YENEEA. The CDR3 is 15 amino acids. The V end lost 3 bases, the J end lost 1 base, and 12 bases lay between the germline ends. In DNA, the CDR3 is TGTGCCAGCAGCTTGTTGGGACGGATTAACTATGGCTACACCTTC. It specifies CASSLLGRINYGYTF.

On this clone itself: Its ends do not fully match the called genes, so a read error is possible. The rearrangement links TRBV19 to TRBJ1-2; a weak D match, TRBD1 (5 bases). Germline CDR1 is LNHDA and CDR2 is SQIVND (reference sequence). This CDR3 is built from 14 residues. The CDR3 loop reads CANSTQSGYHGYTF. CDR3 nucleotide sequence: TGTGCCAATAGTACCCAATCAGGGTACCATGGCTACACCTTC.

V usage is TRBV6-8 and J usage is TRBJ1-6, with D possibly matching TRBD1 (5 bases). CDR1 MNHGY and CDR2 SAAAGT come from the germline V gene. This CDR3 comprises 13 residues. The ends were cut back, 6 bases at V and 8 bases at J, with 11 bases in the middle. CDR3 bases: TGTGCCAGCAGGGGCCAGGGTGATTCACCCCTCCACTTT. As protein: CASRGQGDSPLHF.

There are a few counts of this clone. This chain uses TRBV18 with TRBJ2-7, with no clear D. CDR3 length: 12 residues. Looked up from germline, CDR1 is KGHSH and CDR2 is LQKENI. V lost 3 bases and J 5 bases, leaving 8 bases between the germline ends. In DNA, the CDR3 is TGTGCCAGCTCACCGGTTAGCAACGAGCAGTACTTC. Translated: CASSPVSNEQYF.

The CDR3 reads CASSQDFTSGSTDTQYF. For the CDR3, the DNA is TGCGCCAGCAGCCAAGATTTTACTAGCGGTAGCACAGATACGCAGTATTTT. This sequence joins TRBV1 and TRBJ2-3; the table's D call TRBD2 went unverified against the DNA. TRBV1 is a pseudogene locus. This CDR3 spans 17 amino acids.

The chain links TRBV12-5 to TRBJ1-6; maybe TRBD1 (5 bases). Germline CDR1 and CDR2: LGHNT and FRNRAP. CDR3 length: 12 amino acids. This CDR3 is CASQGAEAPLHF. In nucleotides, the CDR3 is TGTGCCAGTCAGGGAGCGGAGGCGCCCCTCCACTTT.

This chain joins TRBV11-3 and TRBJ2-3; D is possibly TRBD2 (6 bases). The CDR3 totals 15 residues. Germline V gene data show CDR1 as SGHNT and CDR2 as YENEEA. V lost 3 bases and J 0 bases, leaving 10 bases between the germline ends. CDR3 region: CASSFPGTSTDTQYF. Written as DNA, the CDR3 is TGTGCCAGCAGCTTCCCGGGGACTAGCACAGATACGCAGTATTTT.

V is TRBV10-2 and J is TRBJ2-7, with 9 bases lining up with TRBD1. This CDR3 contains 16 residues. The V segment lost 6 bases and the J segment 1 base; nucleotides outside the gene matches: 10. From germline, CDR1 is WSHSY and CDR2 SAAADI. The CDR3 nucleotides read TGCGCCAGCAGGACGGACAGGGGCAGTGGGTCCTACGAGCAGTACTTC. It yields the protein CASRTDRGSGSYEQYF.

V usage is TRBV6-8 and J usage is TRBJ2-1, with 8 nucleotides matching TRBD2. The CDR3 runs 15 residues. Per germline, CDR1 MNHGY and CDR2 SAAAGT. The J segment lost 7 bases and the V segment lost 6 bases, leaving 11 bases of the junction unmatched. DNA of the CDR3: TGTGCCAGCAGGGAATGGGGACTAGTGGGAAATGAGCAGTTCTTC. Its translation is CASREWGLVGNEQFF.

This clone came up a few times. The CDR3 nucleotides are TGTGCCAGCTCACCCAGGGTAAACACTGAAGCTTTCTTT. Translated, it gives CASSPRVNTEAFF. This chain uses TRBV18 with TRBJ1-1, with TRBD1 as a possible D gene (5 bases). The CDR3 runs to 13 residues. Germline CDR1 is KGHSH and CDR2 is LQKENI. V lost 3 bases and J lost 2, with 7 bases in between.

V gene TRBV18 combines with J gene TRBJ2-1; D gene ambiguous. Looked up from germline, CDR1 is KGHSH and CDR2 is LQKENI. CDR3 length equals 15 residues. The V gene lost 5 bases and the J gene lost 2 bases, with 13 bases spanning the gap. The CDR3 spells CASSASTTPYNEQFF. CDR3 nucleotide sequence: TGTGCCAGCTCAGCCTCCACTACTCCCTACAATGAGCAGTTCTTC.

Turning to this clone: Other nucleotide sequences from this sample produce the same CDR3. The V and J genes are TRBV19 and TRBJ1-1; possible D gene TRBD1, 5 bases. The germline V gene has CDR1 LNHDA and CDR2 SQIVND (reference sequence). The CDR3 runs to 13 residues. Trimming took off 11 bases at V and 2 bases at J, with 15 bases between the two ends. For the CDR3, the DNA is TGTGCCTCCTGCCGGGACGTAAACACTGAAGCTTTCTTT. Residues: CASCRDVNTEAFF.

The chain is built from TRBV6-8 and TRBJ2-3, with 7 bases identical to TRBD2. Germline values: CDR1 MNHGY, CDR2 SAAAGT. The CDR3 loop spans 16 amino acids. V was clipped by 5 bases and J by 1 base; unmatched bases: 9. Here the CDR3 reads CASSPASGWGTDTQYF. The CDR3 DNA sequence: TGTGCCAGCAGTCCCGCTAGCGGTTGGGGCACAGATACGCAGTATTTT.

This chain connects TRBV18 to TRBJ1-4; D gene uncertain. CDR1 and CDR2 from the germline V gene are KGHSH and LQKENI. The ends were cut back, 3 bases at V and 7 bases at J, with 15 bases in the middle. The CDR3 consists of 15 residues. CDR3 coding DNA: TGTGCCAGCTCACCCAGTGAATCGCGCGCTGAAAAACTGTTTTTT. Its translation: CASSPSESRAEKLFF.

This rearrangement joins TRBV18 to TRBJ1-3; 8 positions match TRBD1. The CDR3 length is 16 residues. CDR1 is KGHSH and CDR2 is LQKENI in the germline V gene. J gave up 0 bases and V 3 bases, and 4 bases lay outside the gene matches. CDR3 DNA sequence: TGTGCCAGCTCACCCCGGACAGGGCCCTCTGGAAACACCATATATTTT. Its translation: CASSPRTGPSGNTIYF. Full variable domain (outside the CDR3, taken from reference TRBV18 and TRBJ1-3): NAGVMQNPRHLVRRRGQEARLRCSPMKGHSHVYWYRQLPEEGLKFMVYLQKENIIDESGMPKERFSAEFPKEGPSILRIQQVVRGDSAAYFCASSPRTGPSGNTIYFGEGSWLTVV.